One and the same sample provided the 2 T cell receptor beta chains below, sequenced in a study of blood T cell repertoires in COVID-19. The method was immunoSEQ multiplex PCR; TCRdb's version includes in-frame clones alone and lacks a portion of them. In the table there are 180,000 or so clones, approximately 80% of which are singletons. The source material was peripheral blood. The origin of the receptors is a woman aged 40 to 50 with COVID-19, enrolled during active disease.

The chain couples TRBV2 to TRBJ1-6; D remains unclear. The V end was cut by 3 bases, the J end by 9 bases, with 12 bases between. There are 14 residues in the CDR3. The germline V gene has CDR1 SNHLY and CDR2 FYNNEI. The CDR3 loop is CASSESKRASPLHF. The CDR3 DNA sequence: TGTGCCAGCAGTGAGTCAAAGAGGGCTTCACCCCTCCACTTT.

The V and J genes are TRBV15 and TRBJ2-1, with 9 bases lining up with TRBD2. J gave up 10 bases and V 5 bases, and 12 bases lay outside the gene matches. The CDR3 contains 15 residues. Germline CDR1 reads LNHNV; CDR2 reads YYDKDF (reference sequence). Here the CDR3 DNA reads TGTGCCACCAGCCTACTACGGGGGCGGGAGGGCGAGCAGTTCTTC. This gives the protein CATSLLRGREGEQFF.